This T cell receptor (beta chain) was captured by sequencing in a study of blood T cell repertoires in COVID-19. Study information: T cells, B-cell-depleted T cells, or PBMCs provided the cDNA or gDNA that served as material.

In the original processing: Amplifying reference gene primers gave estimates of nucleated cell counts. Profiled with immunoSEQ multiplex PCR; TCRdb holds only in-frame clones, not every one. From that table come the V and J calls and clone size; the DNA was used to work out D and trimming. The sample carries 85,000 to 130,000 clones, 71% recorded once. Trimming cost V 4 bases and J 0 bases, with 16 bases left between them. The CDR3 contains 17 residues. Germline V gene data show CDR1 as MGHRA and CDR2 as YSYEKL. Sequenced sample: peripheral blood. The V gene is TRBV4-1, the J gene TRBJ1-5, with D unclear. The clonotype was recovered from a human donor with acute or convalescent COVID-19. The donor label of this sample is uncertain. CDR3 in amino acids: CASSPQAPEVSNQPQHF. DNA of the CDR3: TGCGCCAGCAGCCCGCAGGCTCCCGAAGTTAGCAATCAGCCCCAGCATTTT.